Listed below are T cell receptor beta chains from one sample, sequenced in a study of blood T cell repertoires in COVID-19. Assay used: immunoSEQ multiplex PCR; TCRdb lists only in-frame clones, some missing. The table includes about 100,000 clones, around 87% detected once. What was sequenced was peripheral blood. These receptors originate from a woman in her forties or fifties with COVID-19, enrolled during active disease. The CDR3 runs from the conserved cysteine through the conserved F or W. A D gene is named only where the DNA matches it firmly. Clone sizes are given selectively: once, few, many, or a class where the clone is expanded.

clone_size,d_call,v_call,j_call,cdr3_nt,cdr3_aa
few,TRBD1,TRBV4-1,TRBJ1-2,TGCGCCAGCAGCCAAACAGACAGGGGAGCGAAAGGCTACACCTTC,CASSQTDRGAKGYTF
NA,NA,TRBV6-1,TRBJ2-7,TGTGCCAGCAGTGAATTTGTGGGAGCCCTCTACGAGCAGTACTTC,CASSEFVGALYEQYF
once,TRBD1,TRBV10-3,TRBJ2-7,TGTGCCATCAGTGACCTCCTCGGGACAGGGTCCTACGAGCAGTACTTC,CAISDLLGTGSYEQYF
NA,NA,TRBV28,TRBJ1-2,TGTGCCAGCAGTTTCATCAAGAGTGGCTACACCTTC,CASSFIKSGYTF
NA,NA,TRBV5-1,TRBJ1-3,TGCGCCAGCAGCTTGGATGGCGGGGCTGGAAACACCATATATTTT,CASSLDGGAGNTIYF
NA,NA,TRBV6-6,TRBJ1-6,TGTGCCAGCAGTTATGAGGGAATTAATTCACCCCTCCACTTT,CASSYEGINSPLHF
once,TRBD2,TRBV7-3,TRBJ2-1,TGTGCCAGCAGCTTGGTAGCGGGGGGGCTGAATGAGCAGTTCTTC,CASSLVAGGLNEQFF
NA,TRBD1,TRBV29-1,TRBJ1-2,TGCAGCGTTGGACCAGCCGGGACAGGGGGCGAAGGCTATGGCTACACCTTC,CSVGPAGTGGEGYGYTF
once,NA,TRBV7-2,TRBJ2-1,TGTGCCAGCAGCTTACGTAGCGGAACCTACAATGAGCAGTTCTTC,CASSLRSGTYNEQFF
once,NA,TRBV4-2,TRBJ2-7,TGTGCCAGCGGGTTGGGGGGCGAGCAGTACTTC,CASGLGGEQYF
NA,TRBD1,TRBV18,TRBJ1-2,TGTGCCAGCTCTCGAGGCTTGGACAGGGGTGTCTATGGCTACACCTTC,CASSRGLDRGVYGYTF
NA,NA,TRBV7-9,TRBJ1-4,TGTGCCAGCTCGGTGGGGGCTGGGGAAAAACTGTTTTTT,CASSVGAGEKLFF
NA,TRBD1,TRBV19,TRBJ1-5,TGTGCCAGTAGTAGTCTAGGACAGGGGGGGAATCAGCCCCAGCATTTT,CASSSLGQGGNQPQHF
NA,NA,TRBV11-2,TRBJ2-1,TGTGCCAGCAGCTTAGGCAGGGTGAGCTCCTACAATGAGCAGTTCTTC,CASSLGRVSSYNEQFF
NA,NA,TRBV2,TRBJ1-4,TGTGCCAGCAGTGAAAACAGGAATCTTGAAAAACTGTTTTTT,CASSENRNLEKLFF
NA,NA,TRBV4-3,TRBJ2-2,TGCGCCAGCAGCCAAGAGCGGGTATCGAACACCGGGGAGCTGTTTTTT,CASSQERVSNTGELFF
few,NA,TRBV28,TRBJ1-2,TGTGCCAGCAGTTTATACAGGAGCTATGGCTACACCTTC,CASSLYRSYGYTF
NA,NA,TRBV20-1,TRBJ1-6,TGCAGTGCTAGTAAGGGGAACCTTCGGGATTCACCCCTCCACTTT,CSASKGNLRDSPLHF
NA,TRBD2,TRBV10-1,TRBJ2-4,TGCGCCAGCAGTGAAGACCCGGGGGGGCGTAACATTCAGTACTTC,CASSEDPGGRNIQYF
NA,NA,TRBV30,TRBJ1-1,TGTGCCTGGATTCCAAGAACTGCGAGTACTGAAGCTTTCTTT,CAWIPRTASTEAFF
NA,NA,TRBV27,TRBJ2-7,TGTGCCAGCAGCCTTGCGGGGAAAGGGACCTACGAGCAGTACTTC,CASSLAGKGTYEQYF
NA,TRBD1,TRBV28,TRBJ1-4,TGTGCCAGCAGACGATTCAAAGACAGGGCGGATGAAAAACTGTTTTTT,CASRRFKDRADEKLFF
NA,NA,TRBV7-6,TRBJ1-1,TGTGCCAGCAGCCCCAGATCAGGAAGCTACACTGAAGCTTTCTTT,CASSPRSGSYTEAFF
NA,NA,TRBV4-2,TRBJ1-4,TGTGCCAGCAGCCAAGATCTCCGGGCAGGGAAGATCGAAGAAAAACTGTTTTTT,CASSQDLRAGKIEEKLFF
NA,TRBD1,TRBV7-2,TRBJ2-6,TGTGCCAGCAGGAAGGGACAGGGTGACTCTGGGGCCAACGTCCTGACTTTC,CASRKGQGDSGANVLTF
few,TRBD1,TRBV3-1/TRBV3-2,TRBJ1-2,TGTGCCAGCAGCCAAGGACAGGGGACCTATGGCTACACCTTC,CASSQGQGTYGYTF
NA,NA,TRBV5-5,TRBJ1-5,TGTGCCAGCAGCCGGTCGGGACTACTTTCCTGTGCCAATCAGCCCCAGCATTTT,CASSRSGLLSCANQPQHF
NA,NA,TRBV7-9,TRBJ2-5,TGTGCCAGCAGCAGACTAGATTCTTGGGAGACCCAGTACTTC,CASSRLDSWETQYF
NA,NA,TRBV28,TRBJ1-1,TGTGCCAGCAGTTTAAGGCCAGGGACACGGTGGGGCCCCGCTGAAGCTTTCTTT,CASSLRPGTRWGPAEAFF
NA,NA,TRBV7-3,TRBJ2-1,TGTGCCAGCAGCACGGACAGTGGTGAGCAGTTCTTC,CASSTDSGEQFF
NA,NA,TRBV6-5,TRBJ1-1,TGTGCCAGCAGTTACGAGGGATACGGCACTGAAGCTTTCTTT,CASSYEGYGTEAFF
few,TRBD1,TRBV3-1/TRBV3-2,TRBJ1-2,TGTGCCAGCAGCTCTACAGGGGGAAAAGGTGGCTACACCTTC,CASSSTGGKGGYTF
NA,TRBD2,TRBV24-1,TRBJ2-5,TGTGCCACCAGTGACCCCGAGTCGACAGTAAAGCGAGCGGGGGGAGAGACCCAGTACTTC,CATSDPESTVKRAGGETQYF
NA,NA,TRBV6-2/TRBV6-3,TRBJ1-2,TGTGCCAGCAGTTACACCAGGATTACTAACTATGGCTACACCTTC,CASSYTRITNYGYTF
NA,NA,TRBV5-1,TRBJ2-7,TGCGCCAGCAGCCAGGAGGGACGGAGCTCCTACGAGCAGTACTTC,CASSQEGRSSYEQYF
NA,NA,TRBV7-9,TRBJ1-1,TGTGCCAGCGGGCCGGGGGTCCTCACTGAAGCTTTCTTT,CASGPGVLTEAFF
NA,NA,TRBV5-1,TRBJ2-2,TGCGCCAGCAGCTCCACCACTTTAGCGGCCGGGGAGCTGTTTTTT,CASSSTTLAAGELFF
few,TRBD1,TRBV9,TRBJ1-2,TGTGCCAGCAGCGTAGTTCGGACAGGGGACAGTGGCTACACCTTC,CASSVVRTGDSGYTF
NA,NA,TRBV4-1,TRBJ2-1,TGCGCCAGCAGCCAAGACACCTCGAGCTCCTACAATGAGCAGTTCTTC,CASSQDTSSSYNEQFF
NA,NA,TRBV12-5,TRBJ1-3,TGTGCTAGTGGTCCTGGAGGCTCTGGAAACACCATATATTTT,CASGPGGSGNTIYF
NA,TRBD2,TRBV6-6,TRBJ2-1,TGTGCCAGCAGTTACGAGGGACTAGTGGGAGAGCAGTTCTTC,CASSYEGLVGEQFF
NA,NA,TRBV9,TRBJ2-1,TGTGCCAGCAGCCCCGTCGGGAACTACAATGAGCAGTTCTTC,CASSPVGNYNEQFF
NA,TRBD1,TRBV9,TRBJ2-3,TGTGCCAGCAGCGCCTACACAGGGGCAGATACGCAGTATTTT,CASSAYTGADTQYF
NA,TRBD2,TRBV2,TRBJ2-3,TGTGCCAGCAGGACTAGGACTAGCGGGGTGACAGATACGCAGTATTTT,CASRTRTSGVTDTQYF
NA,NA,TRBV29-1,TRBJ1-1,TGCAGCGTTGAAAGACAGGATCTCCCCGAAGCTTTCTTT,CSVERQDLPEAFF
NA,TRBD1,TRBV7-9,TRBJ2-3,TGTGCCAGCAGCAGGAGCTCGGGGACAGGTTACACAGATACGCAGTATTTT,CASSRSSGTGYTDTQYF
NA,NA,TRBV6-5,TRBJ2-5,TGTGCCAGCAGTTACTGGGGGCGGGAGACCCAGTACTTC,CASSYWGRETQYF
NA,NA,TRBV12-3/TRBV12-4,TRBJ2-1,TGTGCCAGCACCCCTACCATCTACAATGAGCAGTTCTTC,CASTPTIYNEQFF
NA,TRBD2,TRBV7-9,TRBJ2-1,TGTGCCAGCAGCTCACCGCGGGGGGGGCAGCCTAATGAGCAGTTCTTC,CASSSPRGGQPNEQFF
NA,TRBD1,TRBV18,TRBJ1-1,TGTGCCAGCTCACCACCGAGTGACAGGGGGCGGGAGGGAGCTTTCTTT,CASSPPSDRGREGAFF
NA,TRBD2,TRBV5-1,TRBJ2-1,TGCGCCAGCAGCCAGCAGACTAGCGGGGGGTACAATGAGCAGTTCTTC,CASSQQTSGGYNEQFF
once,TRBD2,TRBV2,TRBJ2-1,TGTGCCAGCAGGGGACTATCAGCTTACAATGAGCAGTTCTTC,CASRGLSAYNEQFF
NA,NA,TRBV6-5,TRBJ1-3,TGTGCCAGCCCTCCTCGGGCTGGAAACACCATATATTTT,CASPPRAGNTIYF